The next 14 T cell receptor beta chains were all read from a single sample in a study of memory CD4+ T cells and cytomegalovirus serostatus. Single viable CD3+CD4+CD8-CD45RO+ cells were sorted as the memory CD4+ T cells. Measured with immunoSEQ multiplex PCR; TCRdb has only the in-frame clones, and not every one. The data hold 45,000 to 60,000 clones, with 74% observed a single time. The sample consisted of memory CD4+ T cells from blood. The receptor source for this set is an adult in good health and CMV-seropositive.

The CDR3 here is CASSRRGGNEKLFF. The CDR3 DNA reads TGTGCCAGCAGTCGGAGAGGAGGTAATGAAAAACTGTTTTTT. J is TRBJ1-4 and V is TRBV27; D ambiguous. Germline CDR1 reads MNHEY; CDR2 reads SMNVEV (reference sequence). Trimming shortened V by 5 bases and J by 4 bases, and 11 bases separated the two germline ends. The CDR3 loop spans 14 amino acids.

This rearrangement joins TRBV5-6 to TRBJ2-7, with D tentatively TRBD1 (6 bases). The ends were cut back, 2 bases at V and 2 bases at J, with 14 bases in the middle. The CDR3 is made up of 15 amino acids. Germline V lookup: CDR1 SGHDT, CDR2 YYEEEE. The DNA for the CDR3 is TGTGCCAGCAGCTTAGGGCAGGGGCTAACCTACGAGCAGTACTTC. Protein sequence: CASSLGQGLTYEQYF.

This clone occurred once. The chain carries TRBV18 and TRBJ2-5, with 9 bases lining up with TRBD2. The V gene's germline CDR1 is KGHSH and CDR2 LQKENI. The CDR3 is 15 amino acids. J gave up 1 base and V 3 bases, and 3 bases lay outside the gene matches. The CDR3 DNA reads TGTGCCAGCTCACCGGGACTAGCTATCCAAGAGACCCAGTACTTC. As protein: CASSPGLAIQETQYF.

J is TRBJ1-2 and V is TRBV29-1; D gene uncertain. V gave up 7 bases and J gave up 0 bases, with 9 bases separating them. Germline V lookup: CDR1 SQVTM, CDR2 ANQGSEA. CDR3 length: 12 amino acids. CDR3 residues: CSAIDANYGYTF. The CDR3 coding sequence is TGCAGCGCAATCGACGCTAACTATGGCTACACCTTC. The variable domain in full, completed from reference TRBV29-1 and TRBJ1-2, reads SAVISQKPSRDICQRGTSLTIQCQVDSQVTMMFWYRQQPGQSLTLIATANQGSEATYESGFVIDKFPISRPNLTFSTLTVSNMSPEDSSIYLCSAIDANYGYTFGSGTRLTVV.

V usage is TRBV28 and J usage is TRBJ2-1, with D possibly being TRBD1 or TRBD2 (5 bases each). Trimming took 8 bases from V and 4 from J, leaving 15 bases between them. The germline gives CDR1 MDHEN, CDR2 SYDVKM. The CDR3 sequence is 14 residues long. CDR3 coding DNA: TGTGCCAGCGGGACCCCAGGAGTTTACAATGAGCAGTTCTTC. Translated, it gives CASGTPGVYNEQFF.

The rearrangement joins TRBV7-9 to TRBJ2-7, with TRBD2 matching 8 bases. The CDR3 runs 16 residues. The junction had 11 bases not matched to a gene; V was cut back by 5 bases and J by 2 bases. Germline CDR1 reads SEHNR; CDR2 reads FQNEAQ (reference sequence). This CDR3 is CASSPDGGAVAYEQYF. CDR3 nucleotides: TGTGCCAGCAGCCCGGACGGGGGGGCAGTAGCCTACGAGCAGTACTTC.

The chain employs TRBV11-2 and TRBJ2-7; 8 bases are shared with TRBD1. J was trimmed by 1 base and V by 6 bases; bases with no gene match: 8. The CDR3 length is 15 residues. CDR1 is SGHAT and CDR2 is FQNNGV in the germline V gene. The CDR3 protein is CASSQDRVSSYEQYF. The CDR3 DNA is TGTGCCAGCAGTCAGGACAGGGTATCGTCCTACGAGCAGTACTTC.

The chain carries TRBV5-4 and TRBJ1-2; no reliable D call. This CDR3 comprises 15 residues. Germline values: CDR1 SGHNT, CDR2 YYREEE (reference sequence). V was clipped by 0 bases and J by 3 bases, with 12 bases between them. The CDR3 DNA sequence: TGTGCCAGCAGCTTGGACTCGCAATCCTACTATGGCTACACCTTC. This sequence encodes CASSLDSQSYYGYTF.

This rearrangement joins TRBV7-8 to TRBJ2-7; D is undetermined. V shed 4 bases and J shed 4 bases, with 17 bases lying between them. The V gene's germline CDR1 is SGHVS and CDR2 FQNEAQ. This CDR3 has 15 residues. The CDR3 coding sequence is TGTGCCAGCAGCTCCAGTCATGGAAGAGAGTACGAGCAGTACTTC. Its protein is CASSSSHGREYEQYF. The whole variable domain, remainder taken from reference TRBV7-8 and TRBJ2-7, is GAGVSQSPRYKVAKRGQDVALRCDPISGHVSLFWYQQALGQGPEFLTYFQNEAQLDKSGLPSDRFFAERPEGSVSTLKIQRTQQEDSAVYLCASSSSHGREYEQYFGPGTRLTVT.

This chain uses TRBV5-1 with TRBJ1-1; 7 bases match TRBD1. CDR1 SGHRS and CDR2 YFSETQ come from the germline V gene. Trimming at V came to 3 bases and at J to 1 base, leaving 3 bases not matched to a gene. This CDR3 has 14 amino acids. The CDR3 loop is CASSSRTGNTEAFF. The CDR3 nucleotides read TGCGCCAGCAGCTCGAGGACAGGGAACACTGAAGCTTTCTTT.

The rearrangement uses TRBV19 and TRBJ2-3; no definite D call. The germline V gene encodes CDR1 LNHDA and CDR2 SQIVND (reference sequence). Trimming removed 1 base at V and 5 bases at J, with 7 bases between. The CDR3 spans 13 residues. As DNA, the CDR3 is TGTGCCAGTAGTATAGGGATCGGAGATACGCAGTATTTT. Protein product: CASSIGIGDTQYF.

The CDR3, as DNA: TGCGCCAGCAGTGGGAGAAGGGTTAGCAATCAGCCCCAGCATTTT. Translating gives CASSGRRVSNQPQHF. This chain joins TRBV10-2 and TRBJ1-5; no reliable D call. Germline V gives CDR1 WSHSY, CDR2 SAAADI. The CDR3 runs to 15 residues. V dropped 4 bases and J dropped 0 bases, with 10 bases sitting between them.

This clone has only a few counts. The chain recombines TRBV6-6 with TRBJ2-5, with D possibly being TRBD1 (5 bases). Germline-derived CDR1 and CDR2 are MNHNY and SVGAGI (reference sequence). The CDR3 covers 12 residues. Deletions cut 6 bases from V and 5 bases from J, with 10 bases between. CDR3 nucleotide sequence: TGTGCCAGCAGCAGGTCAGGGGAGACCCAGTACTTC. This translates into CASSRSGETQYF.

This clone has a handful of counts. The J gene is TRBJ1-1, the V gene TRBV28; 9 bases map to TRBD1. From germline, CDR1 is MDHEN and CDR2 SYDVKM. CDR3 length: 16 amino acids. With 5 bases clipped from V and 5 bases from J, the junction kept 12 bases outside the gene matches. The CDR3 here is CASSPIRGQGGTEAFF. DNA of the CDR3: TGTGCCAGCAGTCCCATTAGGGGACAGGGAGGAACTGAAGCTTTCTTT.